This entry concerns a single T cell receptor (beta chain). Two consecutive negative NP/OP PCR tests, clearance, or resolved symptoms defined Cohort 3 recovery. The data were obtained in a study of blood T cell repertoires in COVID-19. Study context: Samples representing acute and convalescent COVID-19 were sourced from the United States, Italy and Spain.

This CDR3 has 17 residues. Germline assignment: CDR1 SQVTM and CDR2 ANQGSEA. V lost 7 bases and J lost 0, with 22 bases in between. Original handling: Cell counts per sample came from amplifying reference gene primers. TCRdb's copy holds only in-frame clones and misses some; the assay was immunoSEQ multiplex PCR. V, J and clone size derive from that table, while D and trimming were established from the DNA sequence. The table includes over 400,000 clones, roughly nine tenths detected once. Sequenced input: PBMCs or T cells enriched from blood (not recorded which). This clonotype originated in a woman aged 55-69 years who had recovered from COVID-19. V usage is TRBV29-1 and J usage is TRBJ2-4, with a tentative D call TRBD2 (5 bases). The CDR3 DNA follows: TGCAGCGACAGATACTTAAGGAGGCTCTTAGCCAAAAACATTCAGTACTTC. This gives the protein CSDRYLRRLLAKNIQYF.